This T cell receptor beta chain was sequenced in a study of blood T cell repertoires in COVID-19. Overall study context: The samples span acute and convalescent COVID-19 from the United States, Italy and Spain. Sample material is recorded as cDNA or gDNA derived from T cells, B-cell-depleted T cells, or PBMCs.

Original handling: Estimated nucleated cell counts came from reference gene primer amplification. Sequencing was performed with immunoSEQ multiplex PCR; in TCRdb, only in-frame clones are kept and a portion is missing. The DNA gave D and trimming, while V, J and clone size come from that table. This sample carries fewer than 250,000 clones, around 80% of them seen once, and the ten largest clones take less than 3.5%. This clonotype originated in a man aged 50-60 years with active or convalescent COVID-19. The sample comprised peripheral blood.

This CDR3 reads CASSQTPTGNTNTEAFF. The CDR3 nucleotides are TGCGCCAGCAGCCAAACTCCGACCGGGAACACGAACACTGAAGCTTTCTTT. This chain joins TRBV4-1 and TRBJ1-1; D remains unclear. V was clipped by 2 bases and J by 1 base, with 17 bases between them. The CDR3 has 17 amino acids. Germline loops: CDR1 MGHRA, CDR2 YSYEKL.